This TCR beta chain was recovered during a study of early T cells in non-severe SARS-CoV-2 infection. The TCR library protocol was used to attach unique molecular identifiers. These identifiers were attached to individual cDNA molecules. TCRdb ran MiXCR on the 5' RACE reads and lists one entry per CDR3 protein. The data show 35,000 to 50,000 distinct CDR3 sequences, approximately 5.9% seen once. This clonotype was counted ten times or more. Sequencing used whole blood, obtained at baseline. This sequence originates from an adult who was a healthcare worker with PCR-confirmed SARS-CoV-2 infection or an uninfected control (not recorded which).

The CDR3 DNA reads as TGTGCCAGCAGCCCACGAACTGGGGCCAACGTCCTGACTTTC. Protein product: CASSPRTGANVLTF. The chain carries TRBV12-3 or TRBV12-4 and TRBJ2-6; D call uncertain. The CDR3 covers 14 residues. Trimming stripped 6 bases from V and 2 bases from J, with 8 bases between.